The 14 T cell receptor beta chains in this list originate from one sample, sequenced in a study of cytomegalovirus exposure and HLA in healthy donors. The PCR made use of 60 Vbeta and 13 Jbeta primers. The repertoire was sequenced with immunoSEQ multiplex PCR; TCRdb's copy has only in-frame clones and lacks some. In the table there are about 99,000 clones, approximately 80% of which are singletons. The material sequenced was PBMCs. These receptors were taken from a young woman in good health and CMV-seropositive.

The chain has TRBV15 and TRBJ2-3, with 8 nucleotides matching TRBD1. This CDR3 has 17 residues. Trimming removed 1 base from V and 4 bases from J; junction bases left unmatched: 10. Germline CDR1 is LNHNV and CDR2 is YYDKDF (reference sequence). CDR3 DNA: TGTGCCACCAGCAGAGGACGACAGGGGCCTCTCGCAGATACGCAGTATTTT. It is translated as CATSRGRQGPLADTQYF.

The CDR3 reads CASTLFGSVTGELFF. In DNA, the CDR3 is TGTGCCAGCACCCTGTTCGGGTCCGTCACCGGGGAGCTGTTTTTT. V is TRBV5-4 and J is TRBJ2-2, with D hard to call. There are 15 residues in the CDR3. Trimming cost V 6 bases and J 4 bases, with 16 bases left between them. Germline CDR1 is SGHNT and CDR2 is YYREEE (reference sequence).

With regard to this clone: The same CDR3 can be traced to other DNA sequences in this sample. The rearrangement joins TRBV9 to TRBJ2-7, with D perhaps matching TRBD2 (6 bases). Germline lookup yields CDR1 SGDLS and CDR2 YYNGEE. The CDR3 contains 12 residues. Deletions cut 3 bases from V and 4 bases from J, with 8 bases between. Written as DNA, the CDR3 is TGTGCCAGCAGCGGCGGAGGGTACGAGCAGTACTTC. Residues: CASSGGGYEQYF. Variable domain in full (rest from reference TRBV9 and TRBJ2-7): DSGVTQTPKHLITATGQRVTLRCSPRSGDLSVYWYQQSLDQGLQFLIQYYNGEERAKGNILERFSAQQFPDLHSELNLSSLELGDSALYFCASSGGGYEQYFGPGTRLTVT.

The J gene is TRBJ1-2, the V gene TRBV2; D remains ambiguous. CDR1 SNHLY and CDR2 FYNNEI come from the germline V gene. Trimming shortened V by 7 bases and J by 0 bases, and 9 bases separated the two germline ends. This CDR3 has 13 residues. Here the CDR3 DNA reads TGTGCCAGCACCCTACTGGCTAACTATGGCTACACCTTC. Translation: CASTLLANYGYTF.

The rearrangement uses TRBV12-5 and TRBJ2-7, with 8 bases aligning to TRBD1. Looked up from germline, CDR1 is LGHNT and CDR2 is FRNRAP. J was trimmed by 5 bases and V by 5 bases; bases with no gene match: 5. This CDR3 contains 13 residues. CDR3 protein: CASGRQGWDEQYF. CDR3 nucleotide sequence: TGTGCTAGTGGTCGACAGGGGTGGGACGAGCAGTACTTC.

The CDR3: CASSVTSGSDEQYF. For the CDR3, the DNA is TGTGCCAGCAGCGTTACTAGCGGGAGTGACGAGCAGTACTTC. The V and J genes are TRBV9 and TRBJ2-7, with 11 bases aligning to TRBD2. V trimming: 2 bases; J trimming: 5 bases; junction bases outside the gene matches: 3. Germline assignment: CDR1 SGDLS and CDR2 YYNGEE. The CDR3 runs to 14 residues.

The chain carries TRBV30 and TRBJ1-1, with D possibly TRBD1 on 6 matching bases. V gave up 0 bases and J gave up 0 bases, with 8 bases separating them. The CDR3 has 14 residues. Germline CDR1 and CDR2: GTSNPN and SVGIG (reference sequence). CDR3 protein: CAWSVTGMNTEAFF. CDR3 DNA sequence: TGTGCCTGGAGTGTTACAGGGATGAACACTGAAGCTTTCTTT.

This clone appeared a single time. CDR3 bases: TGTGCCTGGAGCTTACAGGGGTTAATAACTGAAGCTTTCTTT. Residues: CAWSLQGLITEAFF. This chain links TRBV30 with TRBJ1-1; TRBD1 matches 7 bases. CDR1 and CDR2 from the germline V gene are GTSNPN and SVGIG (reference sequence). This CDR3 region has 14 residues. V shed 3 bases and J 5 bases; nucleotides not matched to a gene: 9.

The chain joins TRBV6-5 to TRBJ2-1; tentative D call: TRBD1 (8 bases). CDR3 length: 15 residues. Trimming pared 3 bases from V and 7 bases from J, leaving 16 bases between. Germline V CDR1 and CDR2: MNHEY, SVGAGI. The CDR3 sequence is CASSYQNRGGNEQFF. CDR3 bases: TGTGCCAGCAGTTATCAGAACAGGGGGGGTAATGAGCAGTTCTTC.

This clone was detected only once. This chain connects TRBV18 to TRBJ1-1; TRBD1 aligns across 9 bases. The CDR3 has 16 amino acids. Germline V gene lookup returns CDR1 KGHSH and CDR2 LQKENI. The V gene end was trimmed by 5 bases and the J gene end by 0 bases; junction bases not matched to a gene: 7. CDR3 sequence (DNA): TGTGCCAGCTCAACACAGGGGGCATCGGTGAACACTGAAGCTTTCTTT. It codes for CASSTQGASVNTEAFF.

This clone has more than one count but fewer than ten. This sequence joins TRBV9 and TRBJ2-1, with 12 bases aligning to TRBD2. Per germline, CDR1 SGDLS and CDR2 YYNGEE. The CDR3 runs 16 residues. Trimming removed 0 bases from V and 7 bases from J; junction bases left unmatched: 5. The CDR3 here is CASSVGLAGVRNEQFF. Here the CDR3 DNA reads TGTGCCAGCAGCGTAGGACTAGCGGGAGTGAGGAATGAGCAGTTCTTC. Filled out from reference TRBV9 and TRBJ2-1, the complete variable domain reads DSGVTQTPKHLITATGQRVTLRCSPRSGDLSVYWYQQSLDQGLQFLIQYYNGEERAKGNILERFSAQQFPDLHSELNLSSLELGDSALYFCASSVGLAGVRNEQFFGPGTRLTVL.

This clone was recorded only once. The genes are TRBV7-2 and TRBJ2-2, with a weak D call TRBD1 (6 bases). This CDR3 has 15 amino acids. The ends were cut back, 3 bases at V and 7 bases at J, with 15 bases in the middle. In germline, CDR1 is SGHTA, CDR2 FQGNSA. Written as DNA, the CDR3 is TGTGCCAGCAGCTTGGACTCAGGGGTGGACGGGGAGCTGTTTTTT. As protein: CASSLDSGVDGELFF.

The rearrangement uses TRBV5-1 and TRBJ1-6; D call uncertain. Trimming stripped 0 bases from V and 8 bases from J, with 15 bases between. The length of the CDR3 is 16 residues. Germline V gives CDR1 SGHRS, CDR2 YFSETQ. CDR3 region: CASSLVEGAGDSPLHF. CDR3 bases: TGCGCCAGCAGCTTGGTAGAGGGCGCAGGCGATTCACCCCTCCACTTT.

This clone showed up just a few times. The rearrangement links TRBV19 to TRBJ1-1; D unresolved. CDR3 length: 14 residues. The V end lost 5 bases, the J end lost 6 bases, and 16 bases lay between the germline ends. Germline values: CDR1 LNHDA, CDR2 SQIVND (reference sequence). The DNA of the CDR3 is TGTGCCAGTAGTTACGAGGAGGCGGGTGCTGAAGCTTTCTTT. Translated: CASSYEEAGAEAFF. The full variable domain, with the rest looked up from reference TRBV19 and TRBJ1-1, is DGGITQSPKYLFRKEGQNVTLSCEQNLNHDAMYWYRQDPGQGLRLIYYSQIVNDFQKGDIAEGYSVSREKKESFPLTVTSAQKNPTAFYLCASSYEEAGAEAFFGQGTRLTVV.